These T cell receptor beta chains were read from a single sample in a study of blood T cells in healthy people across ages. TCRdb itself ran the 5' RACE reads through MiXCR, one entry per CDR3 protein. The data contain more than 700,000 distinct CDR3 sequences, 35% to 50% of them singletons. Sequencing was carried out using blood. The receptors originated from a man older than 75 in good health. Each CDR3 is given with its conserved first and last residue. Each record gives: clone size, V gene, D gene, J gene, CDR3 DNA, CDR3 protein. The D gene is left open where the match is weak. Some rows have no size entry. The others give once, few or many, or a class for an expanded clone.

>-|TRBV3-1|-|TRBJ2-7
TGTGCCAGCAGCCAGAGGGGCTTGCAGTCCTACGAGCAGTACTTC
CASSQRGLQSYEQYF
>few|TRBV7-9|-|TRBJ2-1
TGTGCCAGCAGCTTCGGACCTCCTGAAGAGCAGTTCTTC
CASSFGPPEEQFF
>-|TRBV4-2|-|TRBJ2-7
TGTGCCAGCAGCCCCGGGGTTACAGGGAATGAGCAGTACTTC
CASSPGVTGNEQYF
>few|TRBV11-2|-|TRBJ1-4
TGTGCCAGCAGCTTCACGGCTGGGAAACTGTTTTTT
CASSFTAGKLFF
>-|TRBV18|TRBD1|TRBJ2-1
TGTGCCAGCTCACCGGGACAGGGGCGAGACAATGAGCAGTTCTTC
CASSPGQGRDNEQFF
>many|TRBV29-1|-|TRBJ2-7
TGCAGCTACCGGGACACCGGCTACGAGCAGTACTTC
CSYRDTGYEQYF
>few|TRBV7-2|TRBD2|TRBJ2-3
TGTGCCAGCAGCTTAGAGGGCGGGGGAGGCACAGATACGCAGTATTTT
CASSLEGGGGTDTQYF
>-|TRBV9|TRBD2|TRBJ2-2
TGTGCCAGCAGCGTAGCAGCGGGAGTGGTCACCGGGGAGCTGTTTTTT
CASSVAAGVVTGELFF
>-|TRBV20-1|-|TRBJ2-5
TGCAGTGCTAGGGCGCCCGGCAGGACCACGTACTTC
CSARAPGRTTYF
>few|TRBV20-1|TRBD1|TRBJ2-7
TGCAGTGCTAGCCCGGGACAGGTTGACTACGAGCAGTACTTC
CSASPGQVDYEQYF
>many|TRBV12-3/TRBV12-4|-|TRBJ2-1
TGTGCCAGCAGTTTGGTTGCGAGCTCCTACAATGAGCAGTTCTTC
CASSLVASSYNEQFF
>-|TRBV30|-|TRBJ1-5
TGTGCCTGGAGTTCGGCGAGATACAATCAGCCCCAGCATTTT
CAWSSARYNQPQHF
>once|TRBV15|-|TRBJ1-4
TGTGCCACCAGCAGGGTCCCTGGGTTCGGGGGTCCCACTAATGAAAAACTGTTTTTT
CATSRVPGFGGPTNEKLFF
>-|TRBV20-1|-|TRBJ2-3
TGCAGTGGTGAGGGTCCAGATACGCAGTATTTT
CSGEGPDTQYF